These 32 T cell receptor beta chains were sequenced from one sample in a study of Graves' ophthalmopathy and Graves' hyperthyroidism. Using RNA transcripts, the TCR beta CDR3 regions were amplified. HTBI primers served in a first-round RT-PCR, which a second-round multiplex PCR followed. TCRdb analysed the multiplex PCR reads with MiXCR anew, one entry per CDR3 protein. This sample yields around 590,000 distinct CDR3 sequences, of which about 40% are seen a single time; around 4% belongs to the top ten. The sample consisted of peripheral blood or thyroid tissue (not recorded which). These receptor sequences come from an adult man with Graves' hyperthyroidism.

This clonotype was seen a few times. CDR3 loop: CASSYGYRGDNSPLHF. The CDR3 bases are TGTGCCAGCAGTTACGGATACAGGGGGGATAATTCACCCCTCCACTTT. This chain uses TRBV7-9 with TRBJ1-6; TRBD1 aligns across 8 bases. V shed 6 bases, J shed 5 bases, and the junction held 9 bases outside the gene matches. There are 16 residues in the CDR3. Germline V gene sequence: CDR1 SEHNR, CDR2 FQNEAQ (reference sequence). The full variable domain, completed using reference TRBV7-9 and TRBJ1-6, is DTGVSQNPRHKITKRGQNVTFRCDPISEHNRLYWYRQTLGQGPEFLTYFQNEAQLEKSRLLSDRFSAERPKGSFSTLEIQRTEQGDSAMYLCASSYGYRGDNSPLHFGNGTRLTVT.

This clonotype came up a few times. This sequence joins TRBV12-3 or TRBV12-4 and TRBJ2-1; TRBD2 matches at 13 bases. This CDR3 has 15 residues. V gave up 3 bases and J gave up 6 bases; unmatched junction bases: 2. The CDR3 loop reads CASSLRTSGSNEQFF. In DNA, the CDR3 is TGTGCCAGCAGTTTGAGGACTAGCGGGAGCAATGAGCAGTTCTTC.

The chain carries TRBV19 and TRBJ1-1; 7 nucleotides agree with TRBD1. Looked up from germline, CDR1 is LNHDA and CDR2 is SQIVND (reference sequence). The V and J ends lost 5 bases and 2 bases, in that order; junction bases with no gene match: 5. The CDR3 is 14 amino acids. CDR3 amino acids: CASSARDRNTEAFF. The CDR3 bases are TGTGCCAGTAGTGCCCGGGACAGAAACACTGAAGCTTTCTTT.

The sample holds many counts of this clonotype. V is TRBV7-6 and J is TRBJ1-1, with a possible D match to TRBD1 (6 bases). Between the trimmed V and J ends, which lost 4 bases and 13 bases, there was a span of 16 bases. Germline V gives CDR1 SGHVS, CDR2 FNYEAQ. The CDR3 spans 12 residues. The CDR3 sequence: CASSSRQGLVFF. CDR3 DNA: TGTGCCAGCAGCTCCCGTCAGGGGTTGGTTTTCTTT.

As concerns this clonotype: This sequence may be a read error, since a much larger clone differs from it by one base. The V gene is TRBV5-1, the J gene TRBJ2-2, with D maybe TRBD1 (5 bases). Between the trimmed V and J ends, which lost 9 bases and 0 bases, there was a span of 15 bases. Germline CDR1 is SGHRS and CDR2 is YFSETQ. The CDR3 length is 15 residues. CDR3 sequence: CANSYQGTNTGELFF. The CDR3 DNA reads TGCGCCAACAGTTATCAGGGTACGAACACCGGGGAGCTGTTTTTT.

The table lists this clonotype with many counts. The chain uses TRBV12-3 or TRBV12-4 and TRBJ1-5; D is unresolved. Trimming cost V 3 bases and J 4 bases, with 10 bases left between them. There are 14 residues in the CDR3. Here the CDR3 reads CASSFVLGNQPQHF. The CDR3, as DNA: TGTGCCAGCAGTTTCGTTCTGGGGAATCAGCCCCAGCATTTT.

The gene calls are TRBV7-8 and TRBJ2-5, with D perhaps given as TRBD1 or TRBD2 (5 bases each). Germline V CDR1 and CDR2: SGHVS, FQNEAQ. The CDR3 runs to 13 residues. Trimming shortened V by 5 bases and J by 7 bases, and 14 bases separated the two germline ends. CDR3: CASSPRGVGTQYF. For the CDR3, the DNA is TGTGCCAGCAGCCCTAGAGGGGTAGGGACCCAGTACTTC.

Ten or more counts support this clonotype. This rearrangement joins TRBV7-9 to TRBJ1-1; D is possibly TRBD1 (6 bases). The V end was cut by 1 base, the J end by 5 bases, with 14 bases between. The CDR3 loop spans 15 amino acids. CDR1 is SEHNR, CDR2 FQNEAQ, per germline (reference sequence). The CDR3 nucleotides read TGTGCCAGCAGCTTAGGTCAGGGGCGGTCGACTGAAGCTTTCTTT. Protein: CASSLGQGRSTEAFF.

This clonotype was picked up many times. The chain links TRBV5-5 to TRBJ2-6; D is unclear. CDR1 SGHKS and CDR2 YYEKEE come from the germline V gene (reference sequence). V shed 2 bases and J shed 1 base, with 4 bases lying between them. The CDR3 length is 14 residues. CDR3 nucleotides: TGTGCCAGCAGCTTCCCATCTGGGGCCAACGTCCTGACTTTC. Encoded protein: CASSFPSGANVLTF.

The V gene is TRBV7-2, the J gene TRBJ2-5, with D perhaps given as TRBD1 or TRBD2 (5 bases each). The J call may be wrong; the DNA end is better matched by TRBJ2-1. Germline assignment: CDR1 SGHTA and CDR2 FQGNSA. CDR3 length equals 13 residues. The CDR3 nucleotides are TGTGCCAGCAGCTTAGGAAGAAGGGACCAGCAGTTCTTC. Amino acids: CASSLGRRDQQFF.

The J gene is TRBJ2-7, the V gene TRBV15; a weak D match, TRBD1 (5 bases). CDR3 length: 12 amino acids. Germline-derived CDR1 and CDR2 are LNHNV and YYDKDF (reference sequence). Trimming removed 4 bases at V and 3 bases at J, with 7 bases between. The CDR3 DNA reads TGTGCCACCAGCACAGGGAACTACGAGCAGTACTTC. As protein: CATSTGNYEQYF.

This clonotype was found many times. The chain links TRBV5-1 to TRBJ1-1; a weak D match, TRBD1 (5 bases). V gave up 0 bases and J gave up 4 bases, with 10 bases separating them. CDR1 and CDR2 (germline): SGHRS, YFSETQ. CDR3 size: 14 residues. In nucleotides, the CDR3 is TGCGCCAGCAGCTTGGGAGGGGATAGCACTGAAGCTTTCTTT. Amino acids: CASSLGGDSTEAFF.

This chain connects TRBV7-9 to TRBJ1-1, with D possibly TRBD1 on 5 matching bases. The length of the CDR3 is 16 residues. The germline V gene encodes CDR1 SEHNR and CDR2 FQNEAQ (reference sequence). V lost 5 bases and J lost 1, with 17 bases in between. CDR3 residues: CASSHGADRWNTEAFF. CDR3 nucleotides: TGTGCCAGCAGCCACGGGGCCGACAGATGGAACACTGAAGCTTTCTTT. The entire variable domain, with the rest obtained from reference TRBV7-9 and TRBJ1-1, is as follows: DTGVSQNPRHKITKRGQNVTFRCDPISEHNRLYWYRQTLGQGPEFLTYFQNEAQLEKSRLLSDRFSAERPKGSFSTLEIQRTEQGDSAMYLCASSHGADRWNTEAFFGQGTRLTVV.

This clonotype was seen many times. The CDR3 is CASSRGGANTEAFF. The CDR3 coding sequence is TGTGCCAGCAGCCGAGGGGGCGCGAACACTGAAGCTTTCTTT. The rearrangement joins TRBV7-8 to TRBJ1-1; the match to TRBD1 covers 7 bases. The germline V gene has CDR1 SGHVS and CDR2 FQNEAQ. This CDR3 region has 14 residues. V shed 5 bases, J shed 1 base, and the junction held 4 bases outside the gene matches.

CDR3 in DNA: TGTGCCAGCAGTGGTAGGCAGGGGTGGTCACCCCTCCACTTT. Protein: CASSGRQGWSPLHF. The chain is built from TRBV25-1 and TRBJ1-6; D possibly corresponds to TRBD1 (6 bases). CDR1 and CDR2 from the germline V gene are MGHDK and SYGVNS. The V end lost 4 bases, the J end lost 10 bases, and 14 bases lay between the germline ends. There are 14 residues in the CDR3.

The table lists this clonotype with many counts. The chain couples TRBV5-8 to TRBJ2-5; no definite D call. Germline CDR1 SGHTS, CDR2 YDEGEE. This CDR3 is built from 15 residues. The germline V and J ends were trimmed by 2 bases and 5 bases, with 16 bases remaining between them. This CDR3 reads CASSLRPSSVETQYF. The CDR3, as DNA: TGTGCCAGCAGCTTACGTCCCTCAAGTGTTGAGACCCAGTACTTC.

V and J are TRBV7-2 and TRBJ2-5; perhaps TRBD1 as D (6 bases). V was pared by 5 bases and J by 5 bases, with 12 bases between. The V gene's germline CDR1 is SGHTA and CDR2 FQGNSA. The CDR3 is 13 residues long. CDR3 region: CASSHDRIETQYF. Here the CDR3 DNA reads TGTGCCAGCAGCCACGACAGGATTGAGACCCAGTACTTC. The full variable domain, completed using reference TRBV7-2 and TRBJ2-5, is GAGVSQSPSNKVTEKGKDVELRCDPISGHTALYWYRQSLGQGLEFLIYFQGNSAPDKSGLPSDRFSAERTGGSVSTLTIQRTQQEDSAVYLCASSHDRIETQYFGPGTRLLVL.

This clonotype has ten or more counts. The chain joins TRBV7-2 to TRBJ2-2, with 7 bases aligning to TRBD2. With 3 bases clipped from V and 0 bases from J, the junction kept 1 base outside the gene matches. Germline CDR1 reads SGHTA; CDR2 reads FQGNSA. The length of the CDR3 is 15 residues. The CDR3 bases are TGTGCCAGCAGCTTTGGGAGGGCGAACACCGGGGAGCTGTTTTTT. It is translated as CASSFGRANTGELFF.

This chain uses TRBV24-1 with TRBJ2-2, with D unclear. V was trimmed by 3 bases and J by 7 bases, leaving 5 bases between them. Germline lookup yields CDR1 KGHDR and CDR2 SFDVKD. CDR3 size: 12 residues. The chain's CDR3 is CATSDSSGELFF. CDR3 sequence (DNA): TGTGCCACCAGTGATAGTAGCGGGGAGCTGTTTTTT.

This clonotype was observed at least ten times. The chain uses TRBV10-3 and TRBJ1-4, with D possibly matching TRBD1 (6 bases). This CDR3 is 17 amino acids long. The germline gives CDR1 ENHRY, CDR2 SYGVKD. Trimming cost V 2 bases and J 6 bases, with 19 bases left between them. The CDR3 sequence: CAISEVVAGASDEKLFF. The CDR3 DNA reads TGTGCCATCAGTGAGGTCGTGGCAGGGGCATCGGATGAAAAACTGTTTTTT.

The V gene is TRBV10-3, the J gene TRBJ2-7, with 9 bases aligning to TRBD2. The J call may be wrong; the DNA end is better matched by TRBJ2-1. CDR1 ENHRY and CDR2 SYGVKD come from the germline V gene. The CDR3 extends over 17 amino acids. The CDR3 loop reads CAISESVRLAGPNEQFF. The CDR3 nucleotides are TGTGCCATCAGTGAGTCGGTCCGGCTAGCGGGACCCAATGAGCAGTTCTTC.

This clonotype occurred a few times. V and J are TRBV10-3 and TRBJ2-7; no clear D. The DNA end lines up better with TRBJ2-1; the J call may be wrong. Per the germline V gene, CDR1 is ENHRY and CDR2 is SYGVKD. The CDR3 is 13 amino acids. CDR3 DNA sequence: TGTGCCATCAGTGAGTCGGGTGTCAATGAGCAGTTCTTC. It is translated as CAISESGVNEQFF.

The chain couples TRBV6-5 to TRBJ2-7, with D maybe TRBD1 (6 bases). CDR1 MNHEY and CDR2 SVGAGI come from the germline V gene. The CDR3 length is 14 residues. V lost 5 bases and J lost 4, with 15 bases in between. Written as DNA, the CDR3 is TGTGCCAGCAGTCGCCGGGACAAAGCATACGAGCAGTACTTC. Translated, it gives CASSRRDKAYEQYF.

Details on this clonotype: A much larger clonotype is one base distant, so this may be a read error. The chain combines TRBV5-1 with TRBJ2-7; D unresolved. V lost 4 bases and J 2 bases, leaving 10 bases between the germline ends. The CDR3 runs 13 residues. Germline V gene sequence: CDR1 SGHRS, CDR2 YFSETQ. CDR3: CASSLLNTYEQYF. Written as DNA, the CDR3 is TGCGCCAGCAGCCTCCTGAATACCTACGAGCAGTACTTC.

For this clonotype: One end of the junction varies from germline; a read error may be responsible. The V call is TRBV7-9, the J call TRBJ1-4; TRBD1 is a possible D gene (5 bases). Germline V gives CDR1 SEHNR, CDR2 FQNEAQ (reference sequence). There are 16 residues in the CDR3. The CDR3 sequence: CASSQDRKGPNEKLFF. The CDR3 nucleotides read TGCGCCAGCAGCCAAGATCGGAAGGGGCCTAATGAAAAACTGTTTTTT.

The V and J genes are TRBV19 and TRBJ1-2; maybe TRBD1 (5 bases). Germline values: CDR1 LNHDA, CDR2 SQIVND (reference sequence). V lost 6 bases and J lost 3, with 17 bases in between. CDR3 size: 15 residues. The chain's CDR3 is CASSPWGVSHYGYTF. Here the CDR3 DNA reads TGTGCCAGTAGCCCCTGGGGGGTCTCGCACTATGGCTACACCTTC.

The V call is TRBV12-3 or TRBV12-4, the J call TRBJ2-7; the match to TRBD1 covers 7 bases. J lost 4 bases, V lost 3 bases, and 6 bases had no gene match. This CDR3 region has 14 residues. CDR3 protein: CASSFRGQTYEQYF. DNA of the CDR3: TGTGCCAGCAGTTTTCGGGGACAGACTTACGAGCAGTACTTC.

This clonotype was counted many times. The rearrangement joins TRBV19 to TRBJ2-2; TRBD1 might be the D (5 bases). In germline, CDR1 is LNHDA, CDR2 SQIVND (reference sequence). The CDR3 has 15 residues. V was trimmed by 3 bases and J by 0 bases, leaving 8 bases between them. CDR3 protein: CASSIRRANTGELFF. CDR3 nucleotides: TGTGCCAGTAGTATTCGCAGGGCGAACACCGGGGAGCTGTTTTTT.

The V gene is TRBV6-5, the J gene TRBJ2-7; no clear D. Germline V gives CDR1 MNHEY, CDR2 SVGAGI. The V and J ends lost 5 bases and 2 bases respectively, with 19 bases between them. This CDR3 has 16 amino acids. The CDR3 nucleotides are TGTGCCAGCAGTGAATTACGAAGGCGGTCTCCCTACGAGCAGTACTTC. As protein: CASSELRRRSPYEQYF.

This clonotype came up many times. The chain links TRBV19 to TRBJ2-5; tentative D call: TRBD1 (6 bases). This CDR3 has 15 amino acids. In germline, CDR1 is LNHDA, CDR2 SQIVND (reference sequence). The V end was cut by 6 bases, the J end by 5 bases, with 19 bases between. The CDR3 loop reads CASRQGPRVGETQYF. CDR3 nucleotides: TGTGCCAGTAGACAGGGCCCCAGGGTGGGGGAGACCCAGTACTTC.

This clonotype was picked up one time. The genes are TRBV12-3 or TRBV12-4 and TRBJ1-5; maybe TRBD1 (6 bases). Trimming removed 6 bases from V and 14 bases from J, with 14 bases in between. CDR3 size: 11 residues. CDR3 DNA: TGTGCCAGCAGGAACAGGGTCGATGAGCATTTT. This translates into CASRNRVDEHF.

This sequence joins TRBV9 and TRBJ2-2, with TRBD1 matching over 7 bases. The CDR3 is 16 amino acids. Germline CDR1 and CDR2: SGDLS and YYNGEE. Trimming cost V 0 bases and J 5 bases; bases outside gene matches: 7. CDR3 region: CASSVAIVRGTGELFF. CDR3 in DNA: TGTGCCAGCAGCGTAGCTATAGTCAGGGGGACCGGGGAGCTGTTTTTT.